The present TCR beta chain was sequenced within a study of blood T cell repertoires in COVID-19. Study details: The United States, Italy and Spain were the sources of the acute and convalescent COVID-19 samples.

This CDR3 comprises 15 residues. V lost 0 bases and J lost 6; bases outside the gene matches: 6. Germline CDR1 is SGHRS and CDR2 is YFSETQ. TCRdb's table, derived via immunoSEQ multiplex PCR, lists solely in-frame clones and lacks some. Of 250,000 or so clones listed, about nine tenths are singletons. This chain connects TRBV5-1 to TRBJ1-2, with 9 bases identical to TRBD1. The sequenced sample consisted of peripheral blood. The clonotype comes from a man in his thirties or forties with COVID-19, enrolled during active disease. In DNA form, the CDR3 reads TGCGCCAGCAGCTTGGGAACAGGGGGCTTCAATGGCTACACCTTC. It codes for CASSLGTGGFNGYTF.